The rows below give T cell receptor beta chains drawn from one sample of a study of vaccination effects on CD4 cells after COVID-19. Their recognized antigens are unknown. Using immunoSEQ multiplex PCR, the repertoire was profiled, and TCRdb retains in-frame clones only, with some absent. The repertoire holds tens of thousands of clones, approximately 72% seen once, with around 2.9% in the top ten. The input for sequencing was CD4+ T cells from PBMCs cultured with HCoV-NL63 spike peptides, taken before COVID-19 vaccination. The source of these receptors is a human donor who received a COVID-19 vaccine. Both conserved end residues are part of each CDR3. The D gene is left open where the match is weak. Clone sizes are given selectively: once, few, many, or a class where the clone is expanded.

clone_size,v_call,cdr3_length,d_call,j_call,cdr3_nt,cdr3_aa
-,TRBV27,14,TRBD1,TRBJ1-2,TGTGCCAGCAGCAGGGACAGGGGTACCTATGGCTACACCTTC,CASSRDRGTYGYTF
-,TRBV7-8,15,-,TRBJ2-3,TGTGCCAGCAGCCGCGGCTCTACTCGCACAGATACGCAGTATTTT,CASSRGSTRTDTQYF
-,TRBV12-1,16,-,TRBJ1-1,TGTGCCAGCAGCTTCCCTGGGGGGGGAGGTAACACTGAAGCTTTCTTT,CASSFPGGGGNTEAFF
-,TRBV7-8,15,TRBD1,TRBJ2-3,TGTGCCAGCAGGGAAAATGAGGGCAGGGGGGATACGCAGTATTTT,CASRENEGRGDTQYF
few,TRBV7-2,13,-,TRBJ1-5,TGTGCCAGCAGCTTGCCAGGGGTACAGCCCCAGCATTTT,CASSLPGVQPQHF
-,TRBV18,15,TRBD1,TRBJ1-1,TGTGCCAGCTCACAGGGGGACAGCCGGGACACTGAAGCTTTCTTT,CASSQGDSRDTEAFF
-,TRBV5-1,16,TRBD2,TRBJ2-3,TGCGCCAGCAGCTCGGGGGGTAGGAGCGGGGAAGATACGCAGTATTTT,CASSSGGRSGEDTQYF
-,TRBV19,15,TRBD2,TRBJ2-3,TGTGCCAGTAGTAGGACTAGCGGGGATACAGATACGCAGTATTTT,CASSRTSGDTDTQYF
few,TRBV6-1,16,-,TRBJ1-2,TGTGCCAGCAGTGCTCGGCCGGGCGAAGAGGGCTATGGCTACACCTTC,CASSARPGEEGYGYTF
-,TRBV19,16,-,TRBJ1-5,TGTGCCAGTAGTACCTACAGGGACATTAGCAATCAGCCCCAGCATTTT,CASSTYRDISNQPQHF
-,TRBV18,16,TRBD2,TRBJ2-3,TGTGCCAGCTCACGAGTGGGACTAGCGGCCACAGATACGCAGTATTTT,CASSRVGLAATDTQYF
-,TRBV27,14,TRBD1,TRBJ1-2,TGTGCCAGCAGTTCCCGCGGGACAGGCAGGGGCTACACCTTC,CASSSRGTGRGYTF
-,TRBV7-8,15,-,TRBJ2-3,TGTGCCAGCAGCTTAGTGGGGCAGGGCACAGATACGCAGTATTTT,CASSLVGQGTDTQYF
-,TRBV5-1,15,-,TRBJ1-2,TGCGCCAGCAGCTTGGGGGGACAAGTCGTCTTCGGCTACACCTTC,CASSLGGQVVFGYTF
once,TRBV28,13,-,TRBJ1-5,TGTGCCAGCAGTTTAGACAGGAATCAGCCCCAGCATTTT,CASSLDRNQPQHF
-,TRBV5-8,15,-,TRBJ2-5,TGTGCCAGCAGCTTGACACTACCGCCCTCAGAGACCCAGTACTTC,CASSLTLPPSETQYF
-,TRBV29-1,12,-,TRBJ2-1,TGCAGCGTTGGTCTTATCCCGAATGAGCAGTTCTTC,CSVGLIPNEQFF
once,TRBV6-5,15,TRBD1,TRBJ2-1,TGTGCCAGCAGACGACCGGGACAGCCCGCGGAGGAGCAGTTCTTC,CASRRPGQPAEEQFF
-,TRBV12-3/TRBV12-4,13,-,TRBJ2-2,TGTGCCATCGACGGGGGGAACACCGGGGAGCTGTTTTTT,CAIDGGNTGELFF
-,TRBV7-9,12,-,TRBJ1-2,TGTGCCAGCAGCTTAGAGGGGCACGGCTACACCTTC,CASSLEGHGYTF
-,TRBV24-1,19,TRBD1,TRBJ1-1,TGTGCCACCAGTGATTCTACCGGACAGGGGGTTCCCACGAACACTGAAGCTTTCTTT,CATSDSTGQGVPTNTEAFF
once,TRBV5-6,16,-,TRBJ1-5,TGTGCCAGCAGTTTGATGCAACAGAGAAACAATCAGCCCCAGCATTTT,CASSLMQQRNNQPQHF
-,TRBV5-1,12,-,TRBJ2-5,TGCGCCAGCAGCTTGAACAGAGGGACCCAGTACTTC,CASSLNRGTQYF
once,TRBV7-9,20,-,TRBJ2-1,TGTGCCAGCACCGATGCCGGGTCGCCTGCCCCAAAGAGAGGGAGGAATGAGCAGTTCTTC,CASTDAGSPAPKRGRNEQFF
-,TRBV7-2,15,-,TRBJ2-1,TGTGCCAGCAGCCCCGCCCCCGGGCTATACAATGAGCAGTTCTTC,CASSPAPGLYNEQFF